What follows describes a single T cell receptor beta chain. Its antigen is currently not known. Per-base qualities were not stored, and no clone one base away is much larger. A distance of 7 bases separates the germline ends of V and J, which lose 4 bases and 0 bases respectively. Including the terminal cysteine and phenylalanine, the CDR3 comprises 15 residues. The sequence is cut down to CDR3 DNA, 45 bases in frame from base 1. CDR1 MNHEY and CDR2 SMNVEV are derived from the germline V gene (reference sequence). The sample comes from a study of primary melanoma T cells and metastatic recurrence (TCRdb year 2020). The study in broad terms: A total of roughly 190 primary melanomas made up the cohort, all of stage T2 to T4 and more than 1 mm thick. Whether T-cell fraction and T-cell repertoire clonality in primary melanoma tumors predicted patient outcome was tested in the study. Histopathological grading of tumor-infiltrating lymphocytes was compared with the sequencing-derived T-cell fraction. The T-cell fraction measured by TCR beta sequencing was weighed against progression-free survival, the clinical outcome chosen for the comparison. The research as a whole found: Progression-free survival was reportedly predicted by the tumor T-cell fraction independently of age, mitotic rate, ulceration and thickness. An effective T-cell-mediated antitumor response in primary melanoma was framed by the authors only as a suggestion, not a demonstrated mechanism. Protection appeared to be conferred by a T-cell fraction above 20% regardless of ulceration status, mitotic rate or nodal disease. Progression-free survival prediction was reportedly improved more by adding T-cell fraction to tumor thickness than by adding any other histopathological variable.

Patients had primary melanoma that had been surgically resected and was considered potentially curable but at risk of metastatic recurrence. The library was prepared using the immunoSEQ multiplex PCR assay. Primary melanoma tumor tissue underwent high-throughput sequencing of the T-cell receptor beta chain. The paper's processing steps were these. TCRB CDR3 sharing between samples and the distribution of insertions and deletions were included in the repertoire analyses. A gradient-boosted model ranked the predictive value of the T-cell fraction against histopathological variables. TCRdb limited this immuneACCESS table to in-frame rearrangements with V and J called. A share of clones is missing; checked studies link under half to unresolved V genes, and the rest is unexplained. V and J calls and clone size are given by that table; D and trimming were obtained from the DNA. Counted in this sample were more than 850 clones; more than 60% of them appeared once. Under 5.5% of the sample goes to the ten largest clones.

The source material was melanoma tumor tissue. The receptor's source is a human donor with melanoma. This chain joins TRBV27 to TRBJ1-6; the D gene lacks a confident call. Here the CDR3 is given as CASSYSSSYNSPLHF. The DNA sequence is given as TGTGCCAGCAGTTACAGTAGCTCCTATAATTCACCCCTCCACTTT.